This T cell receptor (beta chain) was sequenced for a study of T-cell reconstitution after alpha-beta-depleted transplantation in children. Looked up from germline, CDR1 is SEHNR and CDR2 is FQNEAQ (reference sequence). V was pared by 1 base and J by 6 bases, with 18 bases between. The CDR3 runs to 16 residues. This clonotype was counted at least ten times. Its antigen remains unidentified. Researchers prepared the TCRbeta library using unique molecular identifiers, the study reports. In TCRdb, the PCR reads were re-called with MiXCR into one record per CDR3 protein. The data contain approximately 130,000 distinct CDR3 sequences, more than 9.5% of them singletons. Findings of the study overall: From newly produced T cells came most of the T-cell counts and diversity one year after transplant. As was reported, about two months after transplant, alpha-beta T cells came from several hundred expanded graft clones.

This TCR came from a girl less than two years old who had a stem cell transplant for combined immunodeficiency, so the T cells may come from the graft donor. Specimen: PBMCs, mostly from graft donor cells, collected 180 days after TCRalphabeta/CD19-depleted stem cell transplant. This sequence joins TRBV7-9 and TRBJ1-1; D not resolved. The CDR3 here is CASSLGSTRPYAEAFF. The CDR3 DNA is TGTGCCAGCAGCTTAGGAAGCACGCGGCCTTATGCTGAAGCTTTCTTT.